The 18 T cell receptor beta chains listed next were all sequenced from one sample in a study of blood T cell repertoires in COVID-19. The protocol was immunoSEQ multiplex PCR, while the TCRdb copy is restricted to in-frame clones and leaves out a portion. This table holds some 120,000 clones, about 89% found once. The specimen was peripheral blood. These receptors came from a middle-aged man with acute or convalescent COVID-19.

The genes are TRBV29-1 and TRBJ2-2, with TRBD1 matching over 11 bases. There are 14 residues in the CDR3. With V trimmed by 5 bases and J by 6 bases, 5 bases remained unmatched. The germline V gene encodes CDR1 SQVTM and CDR2 ANQGSEA. This CDR3 reads CSVRGQGASGELFF. CDR3 DNA sequence: TGCAGCGTTCGCGGACAGGGGGCATCCGGGGAGCTGTTTTTT.

This chain joins TRBV11-2 and TRBJ1-6, with D maybe TRBD1 (6 bases). CDR1 SGHAT and CDR2 FQNNGV come from the germline V gene. V was shortened by 5 bases and J by 15 bases, with 17 bases between the two germline ends. This CDR3 comprises 13 residues. CDR3 in DNA: TGTGCCAGCAGCCCAGGGGCAGGGGTCCTCCTCCACTTT. Its protein product is CASSPGAGVLLHF.

V gene TRBV3-1 (or the pseudogene TRBV3-2) combines with J gene TRBJ1-3; 9 bases are a match to TRBD1. CDR3 length: 18 residues. Germline V gene data show CDR1 as LGHDT and CDR2 as YNNKEL (reference sequence). V was clipped by 0 bases and J by 1 base; unmatched bases: 7. The DNA of the CDR3 is TGTGCCAGCAGCCAAGAGTCTGTTGGGACAGGGTCTGGAAACACCATATATTTT. Its protein is CASSQESVGTGSGNTIYF.

The chain is built from TRBV6-1 and TRBJ2-7, with D hard to call. The length of the CDR3 is 15 residues. CDR1 MNHNS and CDR2 SASEGT come from the germline V gene. Trimming removed 2 bases at V and 4 bases at J, with 15 bases between. The CDR3 DNA reads as TGTGCCAGCAGTGAATTATTAGTTGGTAGTTACGAGCAGTACTTC. Translation: CASSELLVGSYEQYF.

The V call is TRBV5-1, the J call TRBJ2-7; possible D gene TRBD1, 6 bases. V lost 4 bases and J 0 bases, leaving 17 bases between the germline ends. The CDR3 sequence is 16 residues long. Germline CDR1 SGHRS, CDR2 YFSETQ. The CDR3 loop reads CASSNDPGQASYEQYF. In DNA, the CDR3 is TGCGCCAGCAGCAATGATCCGGGACAAGCCTCCTACGAGCAGTACTTC. Variable domain in full (rest from reference TRBV5-1 and TRBJ2-7): KAGVTQTPRYLIKTRGQQVTLSCSPISGHRSVSWYQQTPGQGLQFLFEYFSETQRNKGNFPGRFSGRQFSNSRSEMNVSTLELGDSALYLCASSNDPGQASYEQYFGPGTRLTVT.

The table lists this clone with a few counts. The V and J genes are TRBV30 and TRBJ1-6, with D unclear. Germline V gene sequence: CDR1 GTSNPN, CDR2 SVGIG (reference sequence). Trimming stripped 4 bases from V and 10 bases from J, with 11 bases between. CDR3 length: 12 amino acids. The CDR3 sequence is CAWMYIGSPLHF. In DNA, the CDR3 is TGTGCCTGGATGTACATCGGGTCACCCCTCCACTTT.

The chain couples TRBV20-1 to TRBJ1-1; possibly TRBD1 for D (5 bases). The CDR3 consists of 13 residues. With 3 bases removed from V and 3 bases from J, the gap between germline ends came to 11 bases. Germline V CDR1 and CDR2: DFQATT, SNEGSKA (reference sequence). The CDR3 sequence is CSASLGGDTEAFF. The CDR3 bases are TGCAGTGCTAGTCTCGGGGGGGACACTGAAGCTTTCTTT.

This chain joins TRBV5-1 and TRBJ1-1, with TRBD1 matching over 7 bases. The CDR3 is 15 residues long. The J segment lost 2 bases and the V segment lost 2 bases, leaving 6 bases of the junction unmatched. The V gene's germline CDR1 is SGHRS and CDR2 YFSETQ. CDR3 in DNA: TGCGCCAGCAGCTTTGGGACAGCAACAAACACTGAAGCTTTCTTT. Its protein is CASSFGTATNTEAFF. The whole variable domain, remainder taken from reference TRBV5-1 and TRBJ1-1, is KAGVTQTPRYLIKTRGQQVTLSCSPISGHRSVSWYQQTPGQGLQFLFEYFSETQRNKGNFPGRFSGRQFSNSRSEMNVSTLELGDSALYLCASSFGTATNTEAFFGQGTRLTVV.

The V and J genes are TRBV7-3 and TRBJ2-1, with a tentative D call TRBD1 (6 bases). CDR1 and CDR2 (germline): SGHTA, FQGTGA. The CDR3 runs 15 residues. The V end lost 2 bases, the J end lost 2 bases, and 10 bases lay between the germline ends. The CDR3 region is CASSLEAGAYNEQFF. In DNA form, the CDR3 reads TGTGCCAGCAGCTTAGAAGCAGGGGCCTACAATGAGCAGTTCTTC.

The chain combines TRBV30 with TRBJ1-5; 7 bases are a match to TRBD1. V lost 3 bases to trimming and J lost 2 bases; unmatched junction nucleotides: 7. The germline V gene has CDR1 GTSNPN and CDR2 SVGIG (reference sequence). The CDR3 is 15 residues long. CDR3 coding DNA: TGTGCCTGGAGGGAGGGAGGACAGGGCAATCAGCCCCAGCATTTT. It specifies CAWREGGQGNQPQHF.

The rearrangement uses TRBV11-3 and TRBJ2-1, with TRBD1 matching over 7 bases. The CDR3 spans 14 residues. V was pared by 4 bases and J by 3 bases, with 3 bases of the junction left unmatched. Germline assignment: CDR1 SGHNT and CDR2 YENEEA. This CDR3 reads CASSSRQGYNEQFF. The CDR3 nucleotides read TGTGCCAGCAGCTCTCGACAGGGCTACAATGAGCAGTTCTTC.

The chain combines TRBV18 with TRBJ2-7, with D possibly TRBD1 on 7 matching bases. The germline V gene encodes CDR1 KGHSH and CDR2 LQKENI. The CDR3 sequence is 16 residues long. The V end lost 1 base, the J end lost 2 bases, and 15 bases lay between the germline ends. As DNA, the CDR3 is TGTGCCAGCTCACCACGGGGCGGGACAGATACCTACGAGCAGTACTTC. This sequence encodes CASSPRGGTDTYEQYF.

The rearrangement links TRBV19 to TRBJ1-3; D is undetermined. Trimming pared 7 bases from V and 0 bases from J, leaving 10 bases between. The germline CDR1 and CDR2 sequences are LNHDA and SQIVND (reference sequence). The CDR3 is made up of 14 amino acids. The CDR3 loop is CASTHRSSGNTIYF. CDR3 in DNA: TGTGCCAGTACCCATAGGAGCTCTGGAAACACCATATATTTT.

V and J are TRBV5-1 and TRBJ2-3; 8 positions match TRBD1. From germline, CDR1 is SGHRS and CDR2 YFSETQ. The CDR3 spans 14 residues. After removal of 0 bases from V and 3 bases from J, the junction contained 0 bases not matched to a gene. CDR3 coding DNA: TGCGCCAGCAGCTTGGGGACAGGGACAGATACGCAGTATTTT. Protein: CASSLGTGTDTQYF. The full variable domain, with the rest looked up from reference TRBV5-1 and TRBJ2-3, is KAGVTQTPRYLIKTRGQQVTLSCSPISGHRSVSWYQQTPGQGLQFLFEYFSETQRNKGNFPGRFSGRQFSNSRSEMNVSTLELGDSALYLCASSLGTGTDTQYFGPGTRLTVL.

The rearrangement joins TRBV2 to TRBJ2-1; D remains unclear. The CDR3 is 12 amino acids. Trimming shortened V by 3 bases and J by 6 bases, and 6 bases separated the two germline ends. Germline CDR1 and CDR2: SNHLY and FYNNEI. The CDR3 sequence is CASSDTRNEQFF. The DNA of the CDR3 is TGTGCCAGCAGTGATACGCGCAATGAGCAGTTCTTC.

V is TRBV30 and J is TRBJ1-4, with D unresolved. The ends were cut back, 3 bases at V and 8 bases at J, with 13 bases in the middle. Germline CDR1 GTSNPN, CDR2 SVGIG (reference sequence). The CDR3 has 13 residues. In nucleotides, the CDR3 is TGTGCCTGGAGCCGGAGCAGTTGGGAAAAACTGTTTTTT. Translated: CAWSRSSWEKLFF.

The V call is TRBV21-1, the J call TRBJ1-1; the table gives TRBD1 as D, unverified against the DNA. TRBV21-1 is a pseudogene locus. This CDR3 has 19 amino acids. CDR3 DNA sequence: TGTGCCAGCAGCAAAGGCGTCCCGACAGGGGGTTCAGCATATACTGAAGCTTTCTTT. Translation gives CASSKGVPTGGSAYTEAFF.

This clone was counted a few times. The V gene is TRBV6-5, the J gene TRBJ2-1; 11 bases fit TRBD2. This CDR3 comprises 15 residues. The germline gives CDR1 MNHEY, CDR2 SVGAGI. J was trimmed by 7 bases and V by 6 bases; bases with no gene match: 8. The DNA of the CDR3 is TGTGCCAGCAGCCAGACTAGCGGGGAGTTTAATGAGCAGTTCTTC. It codes for CASSQTSGEFNEQFF.